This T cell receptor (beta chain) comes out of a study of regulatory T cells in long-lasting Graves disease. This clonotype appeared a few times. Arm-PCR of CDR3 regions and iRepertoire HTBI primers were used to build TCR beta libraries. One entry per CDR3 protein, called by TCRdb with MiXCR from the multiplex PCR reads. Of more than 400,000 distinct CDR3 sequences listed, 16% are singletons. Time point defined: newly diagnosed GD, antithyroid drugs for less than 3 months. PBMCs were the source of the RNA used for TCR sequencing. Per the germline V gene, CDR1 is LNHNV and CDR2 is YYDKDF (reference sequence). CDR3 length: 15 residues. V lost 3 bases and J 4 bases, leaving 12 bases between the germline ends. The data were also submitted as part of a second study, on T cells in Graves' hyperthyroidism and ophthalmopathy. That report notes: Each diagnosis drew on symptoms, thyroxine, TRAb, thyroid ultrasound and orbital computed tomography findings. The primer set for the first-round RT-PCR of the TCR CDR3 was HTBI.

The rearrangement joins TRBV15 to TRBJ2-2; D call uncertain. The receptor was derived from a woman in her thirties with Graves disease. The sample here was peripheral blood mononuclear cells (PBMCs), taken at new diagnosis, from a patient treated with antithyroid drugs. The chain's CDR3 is CATSSELLTTGELFF. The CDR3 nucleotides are TGTGCCACCAGCAGTGAACTCCTTACCACCGGGGAGCTGTTTTTT.